This entry lists 7 T cell receptor beta chains sequenced from one sample in a study of cytomegalovirus exposure and HLA in healthy donors. The PCR had 60 Vbeta and 13 Jbeta primers. The data were produced by immunoSEQ multiplex PCR, yet TCRdb's version contains in-frame clones alone and is incomplete. The sample lists 100,000 to 150,000 clones; less than 80% were seen once. The sample was PBMCs. These receptors all come from a woman aged 45-60 years in good health and CMV-seronegative.

The chain employs TRBV5-1 and TRBJ1-1; 8 bases match TRBD1. J gave up 2 bases and V 4 bases, and 7 bases lay outside the gene matches. The germline V gene has CDR1 SGHRS and CDR2 YFSETQ. This CDR3 contains 15 residues. The CDR3 region is CASSGTGLANTEAFF. CDR3 sequence (DNA): TGCGCCAGCAGCGGGACAGGTTTAGCAAACACTGAAGCTTTCTTT.

This clone was seen only a few times. CDR3 sequence (DNA): TGTGCCAGCAGCAAATACGCCTCAGGACTCCACAGAATCTACGAGCAGTACTTC. Translating gives CASSKYASGLHRIYEQYF. The rearrangement links TRBV21-1 to TRBJ2-7; the table's D call, TRBD2, was not checked against the DNA. TRBV21-1 is a documented pseudogene. The CDR3 is 18 residues long.

The rearrangement links TRBV27 to TRBJ2-5, with D unresolved. The J call may be mistaken, given a closer DNA end match to TRBJ2-7. This CDR3 has 13 residues. Germline CDR1 and CDR2: MNHEY and SMNVEV (reference sequence). The CDR3 is CASSLGLLYEQYF. The CDR3 bases are TGTGCCAGCAGTTTAGGTCTGCTCTACGAGCAGTACTTC.

The chain combines TRBV5-5 with TRBJ2-5; TRBD1 aligns across 8 bases. V dropped 3 bases and J dropped 5; count of bases not matched to a gene: 6. This CDR3 region has 14 residues. Germline assignment: CDR1 SGHKS and CDR2 YYEKEE (reference sequence). The CDR3 is CASSSPTGVETQYF. The CDR3 region has the DNA TGTGCCAGCAGCTCGCCGACAGGGGTGGAGACCCAGTACTTC.

The genes are TRBV7-9 and TRBJ1-5; 8 positions agree with TRBD1. Germline-derived CDR1 and CDR2 are SEHNR and FQNEAQ (reference sequence). V trimming: 5 bases; J trimming: 4 bases; junction bases outside the gene matches: 7. This CDR3 spans 15 amino acids. CDR3 loop: CASSQWTGLNQPQHF. The CDR3 nucleotides are TGTGCCAGCAGCCAATGGACAGGGCTAAATCAGCCCCAGCATTTT.

Comments on this clone: The junction does not match germline at one end; this may be a read error. The same CDR3 arises from other DNA sequences in this sample as well. This chain joins TRBV25-1 and TRBJ1-2; D is possibly TRBD1 (5 bases). The CDR3 contains 12 residues. Germline assignment: CDR1 MGHDK and CDR2 SYGVNS. CDR3 in DNA: TGCGCCAGCAGGGAGGGGAACTATGGCTACACCTTC. This codes for CASREGNYGYTF.

The V gene is TRBV10-3, the J gene TRBJ1-2, with 7 bases aligning to TRBD1. The germline V gene encodes CDR1 ENHRY and CDR2 SYGVKD. The CDR3 has 15 amino acids. The ends lost 2 bases at V and 13 bases at J; junction bases unmatched: 16. As DNA, the CDR3 is TGTGCCATCAGTGAGCCGGAGGGGGCAGACTTTGGGGGCACCTTC. Protein product: CAISEPEGADFGGTF.